These 3 T cell receptor beta chains were sequenced from one sample in a study of blood T cell repertoires in COVID-19. The table came from immunoSEQ multiplex PCR; TCRdb's copy has only in-frame clones and leaves some out. The profile covers about 250,000 clones, with approximately 86% appearing a single time and 0.87% taken by the ten largest. The sequenced sample consisted of peripheral blood. Receptor source: a human donor with COVID-19, enrolled during active disease. The donor label of this sample is uncertain.

The chain recombines TRBV11-2 with TRBJ1-5, with D possibly matching TRBD1 (5 bases). The ends were cut back, 5 bases at V and 7 bases at J, with 21 bases in the middle. CDR3 size: 16 residues. The germline V gene encodes CDR1 SGHAT and CDR2 FQNNGV. DNA for the CDR3: TGTGCCAGCAGCCGTCGGGGGGGGAGGGGCGACCAGCCCCAGCATTTT. Its translation is CASSRRGGRGDQPQHF.

The V and J genes are TRBV3-1 (or the pseudogene TRBV3-2) and TRBJ1-4; D is possibly TRBD1 (6 bases). The CDR3 runs 17 residues. V was cut by 4 bases and J by 7 bases, with 22 bases left in between. The germline gives CDR1 LGHDT, CDR2 YNNKEL (reference sequence). The CDR3 protein is CASSRPRIGLGGEKLFF. CDR3 in DNA: TGTGCCAGCAGCCGCCCCCGGATAGGGTTAGGGGGTGAAAAACTGTTTTTT.

The gene calls are TRBV12-5 and TRBJ2-1, with a tentative D call TRBD2 (5 bases). V gave up 1 base and J gave up 9 bases, with 13 bases separating them. Germline assignment: CDR1 LGHNT and CDR2 FRNRAP. This CDR3 contains 14 residues. The chain's CDR3 is CASGLGLGAAEQFF. The CDR3 DNA sequence: TGTGCTAGTGGTTTGGGGCTGGGAGCAGCTGAGCAGTTCTTC.